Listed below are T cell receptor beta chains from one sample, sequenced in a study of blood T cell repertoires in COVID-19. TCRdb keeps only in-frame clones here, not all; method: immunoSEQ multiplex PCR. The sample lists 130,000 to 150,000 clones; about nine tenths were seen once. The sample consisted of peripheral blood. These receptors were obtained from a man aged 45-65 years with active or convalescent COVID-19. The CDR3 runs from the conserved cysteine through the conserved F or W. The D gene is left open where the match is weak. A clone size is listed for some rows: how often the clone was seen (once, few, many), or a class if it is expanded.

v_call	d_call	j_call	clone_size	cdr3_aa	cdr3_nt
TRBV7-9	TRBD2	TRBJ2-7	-	CASSFLSGRPSYEQYF	TGTGCCAGCAGCTTCCTTAGCGGGAGGCCCTCCTACGAGCAGTACTTC
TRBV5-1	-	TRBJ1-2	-	CASSLERGNYGYTF	TGCGCCAGCAGCTTGGAACGTGGCAACTATGGCTACACCTTC
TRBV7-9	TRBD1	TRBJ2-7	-	CASSLTLGTGVYF	TGTGCCAGCAGCTTAACCCTCGGGACAGGAGTCTACTTC
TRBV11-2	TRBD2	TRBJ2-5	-	CASRSAGVETQYF	TGTGCCAGCAGGTCAGCGGGAGTGGAGACCCAGTACTTC
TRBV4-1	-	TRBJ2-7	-	CASSLHYRENEQYF	TGCGCCAGCAGCCTTCATTACAGGGAAAACGAGCAGTACTTC
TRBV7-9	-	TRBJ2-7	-	CASSLVGDEQYF	TGTGCCAGCAGCTTAGTGGGCGACGAGCAGTACTTC
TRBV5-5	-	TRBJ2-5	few	CASSISEGETQYF	TGTGCCAGCAGCATTTCGGAGGGGGAGACCCAGTACTTC
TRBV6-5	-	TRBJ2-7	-	CASTLGTPERSQYF	TGTGCCAGCACCCTCGGGACACCTGAACGGTCGCAGTACTTC
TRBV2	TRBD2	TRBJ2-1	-	CASSAPGLGSYNEQFF	TGTGCCAGCAGTGCCCCGGGACTAGGCTCCTACAATGAGCAGTTCTTC
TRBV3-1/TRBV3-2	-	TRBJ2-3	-	CASRIRGRGTDTQYF	TGTGCCAGCAGAATCAGGGGCAGGGGCACAGATACGCAGTATTTT
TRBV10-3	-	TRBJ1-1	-	CAISDRENTEAFF	TGTGCCATCAGTGACAGGGAGAACACTGAAGCTTTCTTT
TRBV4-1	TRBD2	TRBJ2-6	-	CASSPKRDAFSGANVLTF	TGCGCCAGCAGCCCCAAGCGGGATGCCTTCTCTGGGGCCAACGTCCTGACTTTC
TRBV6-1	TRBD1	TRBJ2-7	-	CASSDPGTGGYEQYF	TGTGCCAGCAGTGACCCCGGGACAGGGGGTTACGAGCAGTACTTC
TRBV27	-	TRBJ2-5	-	CAAHPETGRLETQYF	TGTGCCGCCCACCCGGAAACAGGGCGGTTGGAGACCCAGTACTTC
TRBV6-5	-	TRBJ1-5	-	CASRESKDRNQPQHF	TGTGCCAGCAGGGAGAGTAAAGACAGAAATCAGCCCCAGCATTTT
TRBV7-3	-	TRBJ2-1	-	CASSPIHLGGYEQFF	TGTGCCAGCAGCCCTATACATTTAGGGGGTTATGAGCAGTTCTTC
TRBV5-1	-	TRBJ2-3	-	CASSLGATAIPDTQYF	TGCGCCAGCAGCTTGGGGGCTACGGCAATCCCAGATACGCAGTATTTT
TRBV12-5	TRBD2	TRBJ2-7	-	CASAGLAGVEQYF	TGTGCTAGTGCCGGACTAGCGGGAGTAGAGCAGTACTTC
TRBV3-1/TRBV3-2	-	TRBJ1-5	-	CASSRAGMGNQPQHF	TGTGCCAGCAGCCGGGCCGGGATGGGCAATCAGCCCCAGCATTTT
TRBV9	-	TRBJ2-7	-	CASSVGQRDTYEQYF	TGTGCCAGCAGCGTAGGCCAGCGGGACACCTACGAGCAGTACTTC
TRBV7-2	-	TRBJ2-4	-	CASSPGGPKNIQYF	TGTGCCAGCAGCCCCGGAGGGCCCAAAAACATTCAGTACTTC
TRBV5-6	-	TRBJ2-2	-	CASSLGTEDTLFF	TGTGCCAGCAGCTTGGGGACGGAGGATACGCTGTTTTTT
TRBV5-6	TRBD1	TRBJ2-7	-	CASSLGVTGLYEQYF	TGTGCCAGCAGCTTGGGGGTGACAGGGCTGTACGAGCAGTACTTC
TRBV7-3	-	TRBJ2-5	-	CASSPGSQETQYF	TGTGCCAGCAGCCCTGGCTCCCAAGAGACCCAGTACTTC
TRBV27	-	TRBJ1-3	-	CASSRNQAGGNTIYF	TGTGCCAGCAGCCGCAACCAGGCAGGTGGAAACACCATATATTTT
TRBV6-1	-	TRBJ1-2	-	CASSERTSRRGPYGYTF	TGTGCCAGCAGTGAGAGGACCTCTAGGCGGGGGCCCTATGGCTACACCTTC
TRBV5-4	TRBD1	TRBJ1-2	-	CASSAALQGANYGYTF	TGTGCCAGCAGCGCAGCCCTCCAGGGGGCGAACTATGGCTACACCTTC
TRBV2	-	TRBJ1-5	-	CASTGLRNQPQHF	TGTGCCAGTACAGGTCTTCGCAATCAGCCCCAGCATTTT
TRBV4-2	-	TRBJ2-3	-	CASSQDLLGTDTQYF	TGTGCCAGCAGCCAAGATCTCCTCGGCACAGATACGCAGTATTTT
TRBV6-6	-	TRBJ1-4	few	CASRRGQATNEKLFF	TGTGCCAGCCGCCGAGGGCAGGCAACTAATGAAAAACTGTTTTTT
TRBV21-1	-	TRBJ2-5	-	CATQIETSQETQYF	TGTGCCACCCAGATAGAGACTTCTCAAGAGACCCAGTACTTC
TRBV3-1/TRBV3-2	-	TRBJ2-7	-	CASSLAVSGSYYEQYF	TGTGCCAGCAGCCTTGCCGTTAGCGGTTCTTACTACGAGCAGTACTTC
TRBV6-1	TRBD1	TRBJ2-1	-	CASSRTGTEQFF	TGTGCCAGCAGTCGGACAGGGACTGAGCAGTTCTTC
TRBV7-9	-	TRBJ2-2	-	CASSFRDFGTGELFF	TGTGCCAGCAGCTTCCGGGACTTCGGGACCGGGGAGCTGTTTTTT
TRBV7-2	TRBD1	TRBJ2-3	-	CASSFLGQGGPDTQYF	TGTGCCAGCAGCTTCCTCGGACAGGGGGGGCCAGATACGCAGTATTTT
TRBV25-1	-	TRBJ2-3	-	CAAKDSSTDTQYF	TGTGCCGCTAAAGACAGTAGCACAGATACGCAGTATTTT
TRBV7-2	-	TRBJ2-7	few	CASSLEGVEYYEQYF	TGTGCCAGCAGCTTAGAGGGGGTCGAGTACTACGAGCAGTACTTC
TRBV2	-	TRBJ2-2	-	CASSEGSLQELFF	TGTGCCAGCAGTGAAGGAAGCCTCCAGGAGCTGTTTTTT
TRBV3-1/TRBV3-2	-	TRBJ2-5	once	CASSQSDQGRETQYF	TGTGCCAGCAGCCAGAGTGATCAGGGGCGAGAGACCCAGTACTTC
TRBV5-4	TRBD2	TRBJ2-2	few	CASSSSSGSSTGELFF	TGTGCCAGCAGCTCTTCTAGCGGGAGTAGTACCGGGGAGCTGTTTTTT
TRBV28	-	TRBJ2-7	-	CASSRTAPYEQYF	TGTGCCAGCAGCCGGACAGCTCCCTACGAGCAGTACTTC
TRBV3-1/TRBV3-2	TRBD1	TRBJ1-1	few	CASRQGTGAGGTEAFF	TGTGCCAGCAGACAAGGGACAGGGGCTGGGGGCACTGAAGCTTTCTTT
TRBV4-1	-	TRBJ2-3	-	CASSQAWTRARPDTQYF	TGCGCCAGCAGCCAAGCTTGGACTCGAGCAAGACCCGATACGCAGTATTTT
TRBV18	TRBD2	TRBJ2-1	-	CASSPGLAGYNEQFF	TGTGCCAGCTCCCCCGGACTAGCGGGCTACAATGAGCAGTTCTTC
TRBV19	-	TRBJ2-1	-	CASSIRFSHQEQFF	TGTGCCAGTAGTATTCGGTTCTCGCACCAAGAGCAGTTCTTC
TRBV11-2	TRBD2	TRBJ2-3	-	CASSPPGGDTQYF	TGTGCCAGCAGCCCCCCGGGGGGAGATACGCAGTATTTT